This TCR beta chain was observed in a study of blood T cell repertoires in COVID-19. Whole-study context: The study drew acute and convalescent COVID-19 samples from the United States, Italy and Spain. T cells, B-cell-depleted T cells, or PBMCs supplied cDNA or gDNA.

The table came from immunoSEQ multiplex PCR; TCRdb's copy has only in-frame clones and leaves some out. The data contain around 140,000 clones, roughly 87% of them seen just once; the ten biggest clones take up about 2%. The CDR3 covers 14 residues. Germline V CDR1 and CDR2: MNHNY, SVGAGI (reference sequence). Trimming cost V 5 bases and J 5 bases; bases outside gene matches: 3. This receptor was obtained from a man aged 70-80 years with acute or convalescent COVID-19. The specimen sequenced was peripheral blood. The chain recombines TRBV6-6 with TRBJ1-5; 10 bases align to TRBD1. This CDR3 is CASSTTGGDQPQHF. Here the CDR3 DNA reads TGTGCCAGCAGTACGACAGGGGGCGATCAGCCCCAGCATTTT.